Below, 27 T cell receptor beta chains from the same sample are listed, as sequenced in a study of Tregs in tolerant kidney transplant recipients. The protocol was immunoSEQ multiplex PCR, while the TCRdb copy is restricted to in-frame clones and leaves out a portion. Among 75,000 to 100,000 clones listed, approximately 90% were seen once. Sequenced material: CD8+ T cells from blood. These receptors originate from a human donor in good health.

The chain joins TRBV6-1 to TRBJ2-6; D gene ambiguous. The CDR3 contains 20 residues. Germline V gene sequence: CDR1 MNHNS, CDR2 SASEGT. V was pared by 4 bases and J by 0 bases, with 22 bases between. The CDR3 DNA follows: TGTGCCAGCAGTGGACCCACAAGAAATCCCCTTTCCTCTGGGGCCAACGTCCTGACTTTC. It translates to CASSGPTRNPLSSGANVLTF.

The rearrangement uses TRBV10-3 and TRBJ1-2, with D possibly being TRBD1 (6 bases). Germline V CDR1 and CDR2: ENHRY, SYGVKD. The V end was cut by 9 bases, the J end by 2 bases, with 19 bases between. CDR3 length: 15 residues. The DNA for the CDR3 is TGTGCCATTTTAGGGGGTGCAGACATGAACTATGGCTACACCTTC. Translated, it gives CAILGGADMNYGYTF.

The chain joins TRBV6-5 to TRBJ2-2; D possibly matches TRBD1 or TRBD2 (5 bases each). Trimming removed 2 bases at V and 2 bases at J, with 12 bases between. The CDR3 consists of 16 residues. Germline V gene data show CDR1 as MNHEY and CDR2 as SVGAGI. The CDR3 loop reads CASSYDRDPNTGELFF. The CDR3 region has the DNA TGTGCCAGCAGTTACGACCGGGACCCTAACACCGGGGAGCTGTTTTTT.

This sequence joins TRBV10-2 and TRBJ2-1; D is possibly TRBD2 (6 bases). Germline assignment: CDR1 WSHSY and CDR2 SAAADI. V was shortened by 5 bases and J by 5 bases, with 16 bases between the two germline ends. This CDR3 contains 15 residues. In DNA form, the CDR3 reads TGCGCCAGCAGTCCGGGACTTCCCCCCAACAATGAGCAGTTCTTC. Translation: CASSPGLPPNNEQFF.

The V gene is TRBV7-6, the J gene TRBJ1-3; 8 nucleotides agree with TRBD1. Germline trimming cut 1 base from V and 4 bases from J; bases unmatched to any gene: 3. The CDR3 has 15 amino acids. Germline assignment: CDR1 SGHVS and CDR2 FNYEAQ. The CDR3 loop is CASSLGTGHGNTIYF. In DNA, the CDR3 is TGTGCCAGCAGCTTAGGGACAGGGCACGGAAACACCATATATTTT. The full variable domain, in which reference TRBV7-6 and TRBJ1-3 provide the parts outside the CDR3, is GAGVSQSPRYKVTKRGQDVALRCDPISGHVSLYWYRQALGQGPEFLTYFNYEAQQDKSGLPNDRFSAERPEGSISTLTIQRTEQRDSAMYRCASSLGTGHGNTIYFGEGSWLTVV.

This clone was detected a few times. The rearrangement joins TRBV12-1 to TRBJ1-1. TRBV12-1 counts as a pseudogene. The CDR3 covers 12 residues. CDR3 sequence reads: CASSSRGTEAFF. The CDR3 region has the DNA TGTGCCAGCAGCTCCCGGGGCACTGAAGCTTTCTTT.

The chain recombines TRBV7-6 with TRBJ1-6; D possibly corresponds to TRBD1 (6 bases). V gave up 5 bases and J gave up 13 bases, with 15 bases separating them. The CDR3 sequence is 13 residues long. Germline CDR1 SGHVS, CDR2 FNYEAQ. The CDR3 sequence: CASSRTEGRPLHF. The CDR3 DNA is TGTGCCAGCAGCCGGACAGAAGGGCGGCCCCTCCACTTT.

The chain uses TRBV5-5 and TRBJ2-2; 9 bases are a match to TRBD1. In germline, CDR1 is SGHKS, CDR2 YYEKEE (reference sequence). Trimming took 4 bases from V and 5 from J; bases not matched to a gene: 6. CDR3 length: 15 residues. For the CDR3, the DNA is TGTGCCAGCAGCCTACAGGGGGCACGGACCGGGGAGCTGTTTTTT. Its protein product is CASSLQGARTGELFF.

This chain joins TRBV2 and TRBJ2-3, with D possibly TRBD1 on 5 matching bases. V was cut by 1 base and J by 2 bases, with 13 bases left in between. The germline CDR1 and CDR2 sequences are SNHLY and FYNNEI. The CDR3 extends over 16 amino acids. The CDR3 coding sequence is TGTGCCAGCAGTGAAGAAGCCAGGGCAAACACAGATACGCAGTATTTT. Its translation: CASSEEARANTDTQYF.

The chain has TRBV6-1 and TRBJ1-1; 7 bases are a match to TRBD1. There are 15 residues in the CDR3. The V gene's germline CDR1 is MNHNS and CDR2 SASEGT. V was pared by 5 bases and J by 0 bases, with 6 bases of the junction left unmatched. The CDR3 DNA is TGTGCCAGCAGTCCTGTTGACAGGGTGAACACTGAAGCTTTCTTT. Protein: CASSPVDRVNTEAFF.

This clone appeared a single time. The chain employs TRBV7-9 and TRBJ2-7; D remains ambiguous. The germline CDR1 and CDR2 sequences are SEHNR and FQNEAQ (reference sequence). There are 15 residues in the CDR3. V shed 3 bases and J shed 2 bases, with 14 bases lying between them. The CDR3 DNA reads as TGTGCCAGCAGCTTTTCTATTCGGGCTCCCTACGAGCAGTACTTC. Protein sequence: CASSFSIRAPYEQYF.

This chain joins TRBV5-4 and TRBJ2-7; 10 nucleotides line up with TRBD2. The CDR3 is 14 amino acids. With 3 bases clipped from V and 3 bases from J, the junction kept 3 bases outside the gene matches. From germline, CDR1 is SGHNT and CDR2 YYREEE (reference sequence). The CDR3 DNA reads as TGTGCCAGCAGCTATTCTAGCGGGAGCTACGAGCAGTACTTC. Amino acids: CASSYSSGSYEQYF.

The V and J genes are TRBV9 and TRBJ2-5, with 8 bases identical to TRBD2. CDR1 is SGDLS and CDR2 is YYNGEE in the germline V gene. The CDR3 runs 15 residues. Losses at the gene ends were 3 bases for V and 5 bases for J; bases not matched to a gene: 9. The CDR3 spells CASSALGGAGETQYF. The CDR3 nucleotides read TGTGCCAGCAGCGCCCTCGGGGGGGCAGGCGAGACCCAGTACTTC.

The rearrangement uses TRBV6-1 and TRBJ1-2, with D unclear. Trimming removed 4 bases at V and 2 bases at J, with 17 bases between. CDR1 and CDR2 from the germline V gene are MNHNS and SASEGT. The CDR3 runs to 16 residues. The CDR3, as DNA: TGTGCCAGCAGTGTTTCCGAAGGTAGTTGGAACTATGGCTACACCTTC. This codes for CASSVSEGSWNYGYTF.

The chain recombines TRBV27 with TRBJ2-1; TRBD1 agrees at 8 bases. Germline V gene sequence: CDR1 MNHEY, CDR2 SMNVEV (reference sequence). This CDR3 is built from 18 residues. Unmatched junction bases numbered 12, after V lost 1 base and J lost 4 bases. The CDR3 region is CASSLFGEQGVRYNEQFF. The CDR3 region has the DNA TGTGCCAGCAGTTTATTTGGAGAACAGGGGGTAAGGTACAATGAGCAGTTCTTC.

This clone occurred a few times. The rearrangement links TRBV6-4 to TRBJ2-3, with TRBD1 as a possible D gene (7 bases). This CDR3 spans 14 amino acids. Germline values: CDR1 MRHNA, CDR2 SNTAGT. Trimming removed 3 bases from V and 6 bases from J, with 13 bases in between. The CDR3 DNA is TGTGCCAGCAGTGAGCAGGGGGAGGCGGATACGCAGTATTTT. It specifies CASSEQGEADTQYF.

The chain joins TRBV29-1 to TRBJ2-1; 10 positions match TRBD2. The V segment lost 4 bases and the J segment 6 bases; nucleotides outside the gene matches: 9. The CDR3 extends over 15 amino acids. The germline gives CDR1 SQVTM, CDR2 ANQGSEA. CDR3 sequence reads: CSVAPSGSLFNEQFF. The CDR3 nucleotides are TGCAGCGTTGCACCTAGCGGGAGTCTTTTCAATGAGCAGTTCTTC.

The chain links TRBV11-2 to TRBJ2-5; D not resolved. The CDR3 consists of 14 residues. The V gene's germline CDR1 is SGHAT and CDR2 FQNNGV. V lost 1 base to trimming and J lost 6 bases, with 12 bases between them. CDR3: CASSLGLEKKTQYF. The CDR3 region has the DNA TGTGCCAGCAGCTTAGGTCTGGAGAAAAAGACCCAGTACTTC.

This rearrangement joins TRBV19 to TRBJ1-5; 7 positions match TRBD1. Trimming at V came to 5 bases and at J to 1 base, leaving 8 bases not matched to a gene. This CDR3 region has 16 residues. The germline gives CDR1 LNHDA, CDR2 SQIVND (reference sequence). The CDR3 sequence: CASSLAGGMSNQPQHF. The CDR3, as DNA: TGTGCCAGTAGTCTTGCAGGGGGGATGAGCAATCAGCCCCAGCATTTT.

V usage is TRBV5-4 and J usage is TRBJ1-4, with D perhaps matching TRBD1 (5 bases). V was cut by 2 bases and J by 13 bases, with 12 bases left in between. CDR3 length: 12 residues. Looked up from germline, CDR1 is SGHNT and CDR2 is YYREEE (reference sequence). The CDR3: CASSFNGGRLFF. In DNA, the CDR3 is TGTGCCAGCAGCTTTAACGGGGGGAGACTGTTTTTT.

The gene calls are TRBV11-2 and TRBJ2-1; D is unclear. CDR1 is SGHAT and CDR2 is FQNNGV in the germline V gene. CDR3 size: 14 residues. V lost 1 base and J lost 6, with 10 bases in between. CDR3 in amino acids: CASSLGPYTNEQFF. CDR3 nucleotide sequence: TGTGCCAGCAGCTTAGGGCCCTACACCAATGAGCAGTTCTTC.

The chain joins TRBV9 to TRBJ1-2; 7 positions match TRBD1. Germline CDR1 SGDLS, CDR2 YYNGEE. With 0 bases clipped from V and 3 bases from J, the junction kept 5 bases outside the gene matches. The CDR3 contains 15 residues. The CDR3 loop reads CASSVGLQGHYGYTF. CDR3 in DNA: TGTGCCAGCAGCGTAGGTTTACAGGGGCACTATGGCTACACCTTC.

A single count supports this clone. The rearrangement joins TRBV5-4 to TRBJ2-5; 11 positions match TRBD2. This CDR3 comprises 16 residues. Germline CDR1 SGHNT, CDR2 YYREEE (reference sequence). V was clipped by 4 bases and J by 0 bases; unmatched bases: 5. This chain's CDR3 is CASSPGTSGNQETQYF. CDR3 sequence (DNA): TGTGCCAGCAGCCCAGGGACTAGCGGTAACCAAGAGACCCAGTACTTC.

The CDR3 DNA reads as TGTGCCAGCAGCCCGAGGGATGGGGGGACTGAAGCTTTCTTT. Translating it yields CASSPRDGGTEAFF. The chain uses TRBV7-8 and TRBJ1-1, with D possibly matching TRBD1 (5 bases). From germline, CDR1 is SGHVS and CDR2 FQNEAQ. The CDR3 totals 14 residues. Trimming took off 5 bases at V and 5 bases at J, with 15 bases between the two ends.

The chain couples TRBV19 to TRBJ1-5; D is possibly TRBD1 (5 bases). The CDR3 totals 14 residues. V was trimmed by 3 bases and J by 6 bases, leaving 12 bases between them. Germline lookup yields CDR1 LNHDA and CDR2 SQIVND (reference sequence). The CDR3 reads CASSIGGVGQPQHF. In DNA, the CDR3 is TGTGCCAGTAGTATCGGGGGGGTCGGTCAGCCCCAGCATTTT.

DNA for the CDR3: TGTGCCAGCAGCTTTGGTGTCACGGACTACATCTATGGCTACACCTTC. It is translated as CASSFGVTDYIYGYTF. This sequence joins TRBV7-9 and TRBJ1-2; D call uncertain. V dropped 3 bases and J dropped 4 bases, with 18 bases sitting between them. This CDR3 contains 16 residues. Germline CDR1 SEHNR, CDR2 FQNEAQ (reference sequence).

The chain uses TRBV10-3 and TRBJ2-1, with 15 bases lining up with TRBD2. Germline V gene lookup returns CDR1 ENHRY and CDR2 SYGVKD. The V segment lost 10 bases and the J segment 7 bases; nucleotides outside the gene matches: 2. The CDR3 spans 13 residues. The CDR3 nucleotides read TGTGCCACCGGGACTAGCGGGGGGAATGAGCAGTTCTTC. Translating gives CATGTSGGNEQFF.